These 32 T cell receptor beta chains were sequenced from one sample in a study of blood T cell repertoires in COVID-19. Clones were sequenced by immunoSEQ multiplex PCR, and TCRdb holds only the in-frame ones, with some missing. This sample carries 310,000 or so clones, 65% to 90% of them seen once, and the ten largest clones take 10%. The specimen sequenced was PBMCs or T cells enriched from blood (not recorded which). These receptors originate from a woman aged 18-30 years who had recovered from COVID-19.

The chain has TRBV27 and TRBJ1-2; 9 bases match TRBD1. This CDR3 spans 14 amino acids. V gave up 6 bases and J gave up 7 bases; unmatched junction bases: 9. CDR1 MNHEY and CDR2 SMNVEV come from the germline V gene (reference sequence). The CDR3 reads CASRGGTGRSGYTF. CDR3 DNA: TGTGCCAGCAGGGGGGGGACAGGGAGGTCTGGCTACACCTTC.

V and J are TRBV4-1 and TRBJ2-7; 8 nucleotides agree with TRBD2. Germline V CDR1 and CDR2: MGHRA, YSYEKL. The CDR3 sequence is 15 residues long. J lost 0 bases, V lost 3 bases, and 4 bases had no gene match. The CDR3 DNA is TGCGCCAGCAGCCATATAGCGGGGCACTCCTACGAGCAGTACTTC. Translated: CASSHIAGHSYEQYF.

This rearrangement joins TRBV11-2 to TRBJ2-3; 7 bases line up with TRBD2. The trim removed 1 base at V and 2 bases at J, leaving 9 bases unmatched. From germline, CDR1 is SGHAT and CDR2 FQNNGV. This CDR3 comprises 17 residues. The DNA for the CDR3 is TGTGCCAGCAGCTTAGGGGGGGGGACCGATGTCACAGATACGCAGTATTTT. It yields the protein CASSLGGGTDVTDTQYF.

This sequence joins TRBV3-1 (or the pseudogene TRBV3-2) and TRBJ2-7; no clear D gene. This CDR3 has 11 residues. Germline-derived CDR1 and CDR2 are LGHDT and YNNKEL (reference sequence). Trimming took off 0 bases at V and 6 bases at J, with 3 bases between the two ends. The CDR3 loop is CASSQDGEQYF. The CDR3, as DNA: TGTGCCAGCAGCCAAGACGGCGAGCAGTACTTC.

The J gene is TRBJ2-3, the V gene TRBV19; a possible D gene is TRBD1 (6 bases). V lost 5 bases to trimming and J lost 1 base, with 13 bases between them. Looked up from germline, CDR1 is LNHDA and CDR2 is SQIVND (reference sequence). The CDR3 totals 15 residues. CDR3 amino acids: CASSRGSGGTDTQYF. DNA of the CDR3: TGTGCCAGTAGTCGAGGATCAGGGGGCACAGATACGCAGTATTTT.

The chain joins TRBV28 to TRBJ1-2; D possibly corresponds to TRBD1 (6 bases). This CDR3 region has 11 residues. The germline CDR1 and CDR2 sequences are MDHEN and SYDVKM. The V gene lost 9 bases and the J gene lost 4 bases, with 9 bases spanning the gap. CDR3 bases: TGTGCCAGTGGACAGACCTATGGCTACACCTTC. Protein: CASGQTYGYTF.

This clone was seen once. The rearrangement uses TRBV5-6 and TRBJ1-4; TRBD1 is a possible D gene (5 bases). V gave up 2 bases and J gave up 8 bases, with 10 bases separating them. CDR3 length equals 13 residues. The germline CDR1 and CDR2 sequences are SGHDT and YYEEEE. Written as DNA, the CDR3 is TGTGCCAGCAGCTTCCAGGGCAGCGAAAAACTGTTTTTT. Translated: CASSFQGSEKLFF.

The V and J genes are TRBV5-4 and TRBJ2-7, with a possible D match to TRBD2 (7 bases). This CDR3 contains 14 residues. Looked up from germline, CDR1 is SGHNT and CDR2 is YYREEE (reference sequence). V was shortened by 4 bases and J by 7 bases, with 18 bases between the two germline ends. The CDR3 DNA follows: TGTGCCAGCAGCCTGGGGGGGGGCCCGGGAGAGCAGTACTTC. Amino acids: CASSLGGGPGEQYF.

The chain joins TRBV9 to TRBJ2-7; tentatively, D is TRBD1 (5 bases). The CDR3 runs to 14 residues. The germline CDR1 and CDR2 sequences are SGDLS and YYNGEE. V lost 0 bases to trimming and J lost 0 bases, with 7 bases between them. The CDR3 DNA reads as TGTGCCAGCAGCGTAGACAGGAGCTCCTACGAGCAGTACTTC. Translating gives CASSVDRSSYEQYF.

The gene calls are TRBV30 and TRBJ1-1; no clear D gene. Trimming removed 2 bases at V and 0 bases at J, with 16 bases between. In germline, CDR1 is GTSNPN, CDR2 SVGIG (reference sequence). The CDR3 has 16 residues. CDR3 residues: CAWSPPHVGVNTEAFF. The CDR3 DNA sequence: TGTGCCTGGAGTCCCCCTCACGTCGGAGTGAACACTGAAGCTTTCTTT.

The V gene is TRBV15, the J gene TRBJ1-5, with D unclear. The CDR3 totals 16 residues. Germline values: CDR1 LNHNV, CDR2 YYDKDF (reference sequence). The V and J ends lost 0 bases and 8 bases respectively, with 17 bases between them. CDR3 sequence (DNA): TGTGCCACCAGCAGAGAGTATTGGGCAGGTAATGAGCCCCAGCATTTT. Translating gives CATSREYWAGNEPQHF.

The chain couples TRBV19 to TRBJ2-7; TRBD2 agrees at 13 bases. Germline loops: CDR1 LNHDA, CDR2 SQIVND (reference sequence). Trimming cost V 4 bases and J 5 bases; bases outside gene matches: 5. The CDR3 runs to 15 residues. DNA for the CDR3: TGTGCCAGTAGTAGAGGGACTAGCGGGACAGACGAGCAGTACTTC. Encoded protein: CASSRGTSGTDEQYF.

J is TRBJ1-2 and V is TRBV29-1; 7 bases are shared with TRBD1. The CDR3 is 13 amino acids. Germline assignment: CDR1 SQVTM and CDR2 ANQGSEA. J lost 2 bases, V lost 3 bases, and 3 bases had no gene match. This CDR3 reads CSVDEGANYGYTF. CDR3 DNA: TGCAGCGTTGATGAGGGGGCCAACTATGGCTACACCTTC.

This chain links TRBV18 with TRBJ2-1; TRBD2 matches at 11 bases. V lost 5 bases, J lost 5 bases, and 8 bases stayed unmatched. The germline CDR1 and CDR2 sequences are KGHSH and LQKENI. The CDR3 covers 16 residues. CDR3 nucleotide sequence: TGTGCCAGCTCAGCTCCCCTAGCGGGGGGTCACAATGAGCAGTTCTTC. It codes for CASSAPLAGGHNEQFF.

A few counts support this clone. The chain couples TRBV19 to TRBJ2-7, with 11 bases that match TRBD2. The germline gives CDR1 LNHDA, CDR2 SQIVND (reference sequence). With 4 bases clipped from V and 6 bases from J, the junction kept 5 bases outside the gene matches. The CDR3 length is 14 residues. CDR3 in amino acids: CASSTSGRSGEQYF. The CDR3 nucleotides are TGTGCCAGTAGTACTAGCGGGAGGAGTGGCGAGCAGTACTTC.

This chain joins TRBV5-1 and TRBJ1-1; 8 nucleotides agree with TRBD1. V lost 4 bases to trimming and J lost 1 base; unmatched junction nucleotides: 3. The germline CDR1 and CDR2 sequences are SGHRS and YFSETQ. The CDR3 has 14 residues. CDR3 in amino acids: CASSGGQANTEAFF. Here the CDR3 DNA reads TGCGCCAGCAGCGGGGGACAGGCGAACACTGAAGCTTTCTTT.

The V and J genes are TRBV19 and TRBJ1-2; 10 bases line up with TRBD1. The J segment lost 7 bases and the V segment lost 4 bases, leaving 6 bases of the junction unmatched. This CDR3 region has 14 residues. The germline CDR1 and CDR2 sequences are LNHDA and SQIVND (reference sequence). CDR3 bases: TGTGCCAGTAGTAACCGGGACAGGGGATCTGGCTACACCTTC. Amino acid sequence: CASSNRDRGSGYTF.

The rearrangement uses TRBV2 and TRBJ1-2, with TRBD1 matching over 9 bases. Germline V lookup: CDR1 SNHLY, CDR2 FYNNEI. This CDR3 is built from 14 residues. Unmatched junction bases numbered 6, after V lost 6 bases and J lost 4 bases. This CDR3 is CASRTGGSGYGYTF. The CDR3 nucleotides read TGTGCCAGCAGAACAGGGGGCTCAGGCTATGGCTACACCTTC.

In its sample, this clone was seen a few times. This chain connects TRBV7-2 to TRBJ2-7; a possible D gene is TRBD2 (5 bases). CDR3 length: 15 residues. Trimming left V 1 base short and J 3 bases short, with 13 bases between. CDR1 SGHTA and CDR2 FQGNSA come from the germline V gene. The CDR3 nucleotides are TGTGCCAGCAGCTTAGGGACGGGGAGATTCTACGAGCAGTACTTC. It yields the protein CASSLGTGRFYEQYF.

As concerns this clone: At the DNA level, this CDR3 is encoded by other sequences in the same sample as well. The chain employs TRBV3-1 (or the pseudogene TRBV3-2) and TRBJ1-3, with D perhaps matching TRBD1 (5 bases). The CDR3 spans 15 residues. Trimming left V 1 base short and J 0 bases short, with 7 bases between. Looked up from germline, CDR1 is LGHDT and CDR2 is YNNKEL (reference sequence). The CDR3 DNA sequence: TGTGCCAGCAGCCAAGGACAGAGCTCTGGAAACACCATATATTTT. Translated: CASSQGQSSGNTIYF.

CDR3 region: CASSLHPSGSLNEQFF. The CDR3 nucleotides read TGTGCCAGCAGCTTACATCCTAGCGGGAGCTTGAATGAGCAGTTCTTC. The rearrangement joins TRBV7-6 to TRBJ2-1; 10 positions agree with TRBD2. The V gene end was trimmed by 2 bases and the J gene end by 7 bases; junction bases not matched to a gene: 8. Germline V lookup: CDR1 SGHVS, CDR2 FNYEAQ. The CDR3 runs 16 residues. The variable domain in full, completed from reference TRBV7-6 and TRBJ2-1, reads GAGVSQSPRYKVTKRGQDVALRCDPISGHVSLYWYRQALGQGPEFLTYFNYEAQQDKSGLPNDRFSAERPEGSISTLTIQRTEQRDSAMYRCASSLHPSGSLNEQFFGPGTRLTVL.

V usage is TRBV5-4 and J usage is TRBJ2-7; tentative D call: TRBD1 (5 bases). This CDR3 has 16 residues. Germline V lookup: CDR1 SGHNT, CDR2 YYREEE (reference sequence). V dropped 1 base and J dropped 0 bases, with 14 bases sitting between them. The CDR3 protein is CASSLSWGVGSYEQYF. DNA for the CDR3: TGTGCCAGCAGCTTGTCTTGGGGCGTCGGCTCCTACGAGCAGTACTTC.

The rearrangement uses TRBV7-9 and TRBJ1-2; D is perhaps TRBD1 (5 bases). This CDR3 spans 18 amino acids. Trimming removed 4 bases at V and 3 bases at J, with 24 bases between. Germline assignment: CDR1 SEHNR and CDR2 FQNEAQ (reference sequence). Here the CDR3 reads CASSSYWGSIKGDYGYTF. The CDR3 DNA follows: TGTGCCAGCAGCTCTTACTGGGGATCAATTAAAGGGGACTATGGCTACACCTTC. Complete variable domain (other parts from reference TRBV7-9 and TRBJ1-2): DTGVSQNPRHKITKRGQNVTFRCDPISEHNRLYWYRQTLGQGPEFLTYFQNEAQLEKSRLLSDRFSAERPKGSFSTLEIQRTEQGDSAMYLCASSSYWGSIKGDYGYTFGSGTRLTVV.

This clone has just a few counts. V gene TRBV6-1 combines with J gene TRBJ2-3; perhaps TRBD1 as D (5 bases). The length of the CDR3 is 16 residues. CDR1 is MNHNS and CDR2 is SASEGT in the germline V gene. V gave up 2 bases and J gave up 1 base, with 13 bases separating them. The CDR3 DNA reads TGTGCCAGCAGTGAAACCAGGACAACATGCACAGATACGCAGTATTTT. Translation gives CASSETRTTCTDTQYF.

The chain carries TRBV2 and TRBJ2-7, with 11 nucleotides matching TRBD1. The J segment lost 5 bases and the V segment lost 6 bases, leaving 6 bases of the junction unmatched. In germline, CDR1 is SNHLY, CDR2 FYNNEI. The CDR3 runs 14 residues. The CDR3 region has the DNA TGTGCCAGCAGCCACGGACAGGGGGCCGACGAGCAGTACTTC. As protein: CASSHGQGADEQYF.

This clone was seen only a few times. The rearrangement joins TRBV2 to TRBJ2-3; 9 nucleotides line up with TRBD1. This CDR3 has 15 residues. From germline, CDR1 is SNHLY and CDR2 FYNNEI. Germline trimming cut 4 bases from V and 4 bases from J; bases unmatched to any gene: 6. DNA of the CDR3: TGTGCCAGCAGTGCGATTAGGACAGGGGCAGATACGCAGTATTTT. This sequence encodes CASSAIRTGADTQYF.

The chain couples TRBV18 to TRBJ1-5, with a weak D call TRBD1 (6 bases). The CDR3 is 12 residues long. Germline CDR1 is KGHSH and CDR2 is LQKENI. The ends were cut back, 4 bases at V and 5 bases at J, with 6 bases in the middle. The CDR3 coding sequence is TGTGCCAGCTCACAGGGGGATCAGCCCCAGCATTTT. This gives the protein CASSQGDQPQHF.

Points on this clone: Distinct nucleotide sequences in the sample also encode this CDR3. The rearrangement joins TRBV28 to TRBJ1-4; no definite D call. Deletions cut 8 bases from V and 8 bases from J, with 9 bases between. The CDR3 spans 11 residues. Germline values: CDR1 MDHEN, CDR2 SYDVKM. The CDR3 nucleotides are TGTGCCAGCTCCCCGGAGGAAAAACTGTTTTTT. This gives the protein CASSPEEKLFF.

The chain joins TRBV5-8 to TRBJ2-1; 8 positions agree with TRBD2. Germline-derived CDR1 and CDR2 are SGHTS and YDEGEE. The CDR3 is 15 residues long. Trimming at V came to 7 bases and at J to 4 bases, leaving 10 bases not matched to a gene. Here the CDR3 reads CASVVPGLGYNEQFF. DNA of the CDR3: TGTGCCAGCGTTGTACCGGGACTAGGGTACAATGAGCAGTTCTTC. The whole variable domain, filled in from reference TRBV5-8 and TRBJ2-1, reads EAGVTQSPTHLIKTRGQQATLRCSPISGHTSVYWYQQALGLGLQFLLWYDEGEERNRGNFPPRFSGRQFPNYSSELNVNALELEDSALYLCASVVPGLGYNEQFFGPGTRLTVL.

J is TRBJ2-1 and V is TRBV27; a possible D gene is TRBD2 (5 bases). Per the germline V gene, CDR1 is MNHEY and CDR2 is SMNVEV (reference sequence). Trimming left V 10 bases short and J 0 bases short, with 7 bases between. CDR3 length equals 12 residues. The CDR3: CATSGSYNEQFF. The DNA of the CDR3 is TGTGCCACCAGCGGCTCCTACAATGAGCAGTTCTTC.

The rearrangement links TRBV2 to TRBJ2-2; D not certain. This CDR3 region has 14 residues. The V end was cut by 3 bases, the J end by 6 bases, with 11 bases between. Germline V CDR1 and CDR2: SNHLY, FYNNEI. CDR3 sequence: CASSDLTQAGELFF. DNA for the CDR3: TGTGCCAGCAGTGACCTTACTCAGGCCGGGGAGCTGTTTTTT.

This clone has more than one count but fewer than ten. CDR3: CASSIGGAREQYF. The DNA for the CDR3 is TGTGCCAGCAGTATCGGGGGGGCCCGCGAGCAGTACTTC. J is TRBJ2-7 and V is TRBV28; TRBD2 aligns across 8 bases. The CDR3 is 13 amino acids. Germline V gene data show CDR1 as MDHEN and CDR2 as SYDVKM. The V segment lost 5 bases and the J segment 6 bases; nucleotides outside the gene matches: 6.